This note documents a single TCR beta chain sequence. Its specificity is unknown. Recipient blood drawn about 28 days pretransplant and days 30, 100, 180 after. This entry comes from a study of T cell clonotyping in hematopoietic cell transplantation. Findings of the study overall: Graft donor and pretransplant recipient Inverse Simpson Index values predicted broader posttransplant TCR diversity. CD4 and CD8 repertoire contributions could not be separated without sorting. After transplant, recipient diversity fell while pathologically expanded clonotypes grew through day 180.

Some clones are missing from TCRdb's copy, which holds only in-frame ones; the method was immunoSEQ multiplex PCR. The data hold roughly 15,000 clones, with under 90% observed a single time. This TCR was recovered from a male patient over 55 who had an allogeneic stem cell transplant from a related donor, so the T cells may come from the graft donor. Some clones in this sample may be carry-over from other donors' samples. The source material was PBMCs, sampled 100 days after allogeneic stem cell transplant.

The CDR3 sequence: CASSQGQAYEQYF. CDR3 in DNA: TGCGCCAGCAGCCAAGGGCAAGCCTACGAGCAGTACTTC. V is TRBV4-1 and J is TRBJ2-7; D is uncertain. Germline V gives CDR1 MGHRA, CDR2 YSYEKL. The ends were cut back, 1 base at V and 2 bases at J, with 6 bases in the middle. This CDR3 region has 13 residues.